This TCR beta chain derives from a study of memory CD4+ T cells and cytomegalovirus serostatus. This clone turned up a few times. The germline V and J ends were trimmed by 5 bases and 7 bases, with 11 bases remaining between them. Germline CDR1 and CDR2: LNHDA and SQIVND (reference sequence). The CDR3 consists of 13 residues. Profiling relied on immunoSEQ multiplex PCR, and the TCRdb table lists in-frame clones only, not all of them. The table lists tens of thousands of clones, roughly 84% of them singletons. The sort gate was single viable CD3+CD4+CD8-CD45RO+ cells for memory CD4+ T cells. What was sequenced was memory CD4+ T cells from blood. This TCR was recovered from an adult in good health and CMV-seronegative. Some clones in this sample may be carry-over from other donors' samples. V is TRBV19 and J is TRBJ1-4; weak D call: TRBD1 (6 bases). The CDR3 sequence is CASSSDSFEKLFF. The CDR3, as DNA: TGTGCCAGTAGTTCGGACAGTTTTGAAAAACTGTTTTTT.